This T cell receptor (beta chain) was sequenced during a study of T cell repertoires in cytomegalovirus infection. In the study overall: Carrying CMV and the relevant HLA type showed in public TCR beta signatures.

The study, taken as a whole, reports: CMV-specific TCR beta clonotypes restricted by HLA-C were the ones dominating the ex vivo response.

V was clipped by 2 bases and J by 7 bases, with 2 bases between them. This CDR3 has 11 amino acids. From germline, CDR1 is SGHVS and CDR2 FNYEAQ. The table lists this clonotype with many counts. Its antigen is as yet unknown. TCRdb used MiXCR to reprocess the reads, holding one entry per CDR3 protein. The sample carries approximately 490,000 distinct CDR3 sequences, over 9% recorded once. Sequencing was performed on PBMCs. The TCR was taken from a human donor in good health (CMV status not recorded). Some clones in this sample may be carry-over from other donors' samples. V gene TRBV7-6 combines with J gene TRBJ2-2, with D unclear. CDR3 loop: CASSLHGELFF. DNA for the CDR3: TGTGCCAGCAGCTTACACGGGGAGCTGTTTTTT.